This T cell receptor beta chain was found in a study of cytomegalovirus exposure and HLA in healthy donors. Findings and caveats of the study: As a later analysis revealed, most CMV-associated TCR beta chains appeared HLA-restricted.

Germline V gene data show CDR1 as KGHSH and CDR2 as LQKENI. This CDR3 has 17 residues. V dropped 3 bases and J dropped 2 bases, with 19 bases sitting between them. With respect to this clone: The antigen is unknown.

This PCR relied on a set of 60 Vbeta primers and 13 Jbeta primers. Sequencing used immunoSEQ multiplex PCR; TCRdb keeps in-frame clones, though not all of them. The data hold 100,000 to 150,000 clones, with approximately 77% observed a single time. Specimen: PBMCs. The chain is built from TRBV18 and TRBJ1-1; D unresolved. The TCR originated in a young man in good health and CMV-seronegative. This chain's CDR3 is CASSPGGSGRRNTEAFF. CDR3 bases: TGTGCCAGCTCACCTGGAGGGTCCGGCCGAAGAAACACTGAAGCTTTCTTT.